The present entry profiles one T cell receptor (beta chain) with its context. Its antigen is not identified. One junction end disagrees with the germline gene, perhaps due to a read error. Healthy bone marrow donors made up the cohort. Germline assignment: CDR1 MGHRA and CDR2 YSYEKL. The length of the CDR3 is 16 residues. The entry originates in a study of cytomegalovirus exposure and HLA in healthy donors. Primers included in the PCR were 60 Vbeta and 13 Jbeta primers. Some clones are missing from TCRdb's copy, which holds only in-frame ones; the method was immunoSEQ multiplex PCR. This sample has 30,000 to 45,000 clones, with about half found just once. Whole-study findings and limits: A previous analysis found most TCR beta V segments productive roughly 90% or roughly 30% of the time. Immune exposure information comprised only CMV serostatus. Several of the most significant clusters appeared, in a later analysis, to be linked to common viral pathogens.

The V call is TRBV4-1, the J call TRBJ1-5; maybe TRBD1 (6 bases). Sequenced sample: PBMCs. The sequence derives from a woman between 40 and 50 years old in good health and CMV-seropositive. Written as DNA, the CDR3 is TGTGCCAGCAGCCAGGGAACCCCGGTTGAGGGGGAGCCCCAGCATTTT. The encoded protein is CASSQGTPVEGEPQHF.